These 5 T cell receptor beta chains came from one sample sequenced in a study of blood T cell repertoires in COVID-19. Measured with immunoSEQ multiplex PCR; TCRdb has only the in-frame clones, and not every one. The sample lists tens of thousands of clones; around 90% were seen once. Sequencing input: peripheral blood. All receptors derive from a woman aged 80 or over with active or convalescent COVID-19.

A single count supports this clone. The rearrangement links TRBV25-1 to TRBJ1-2, with D maybe TRBD1 (5 bases). The V and J ends lost 3 bases and 0 bases respectively, with 20 bases between them. CDR1 is MGHDK, CDR2 SYGVNS, per germline. This CDR3 spans 18 amino acids. Here the CDR3 reads CASSDWTYPTQTNYGYTF. In nucleotides, the CDR3 is TGTGCCAGCAGTGATTGGACATACCCTACCCAAACTAACTATGGCTACACCTTC.

This clone was seen only once. The chain joins TRBV7-2 to TRBJ1-2; D is ambiguous. Per the germline V gene, CDR1 is SGHTA and CDR2 is FQGNSA. The CDR3 extends over 13 amino acids. Trimming stripped 0 bases from V and 6 bases from J, with 8 bases between. CDR3 coding DNA: TGTGCCAGCAGCTTAGCCGGGAGAGATGGCTACACCTTC. Its translation is CASSLAGRDGYTF.

The J gene is TRBJ1-5, the V gene TRBV18, with D perhaps TRBD1 (5 bases). The CDR3 runs 21 residues. The germline V and J ends were trimmed by 2 bases and 7 bases, with 33 bases remaining between them. CDR1 and CDR2 from the germline V gene are KGHSH and LQKENI. For the CDR3, the DNA is TGTGCCAGCTCACCAAGGTGGGGAACCTCGGCAGGGAGGCAGGCCAGGCAGCCCCAGCATTTT. This translates into CASSPRWGTSAGRQARQPQHF.

This sequence joins TRBV15 and TRBJ1-2, with TRBD1 identical over 8 bases. The J segment lost 2 bases and the V segment lost 0 bases, leaving 11 bases of the junction unmatched. Germline CDR1 is LNHNV and CDR2 is YYDKDF (reference sequence). This CDR3 has 18 amino acids. CDR3 residues: CATSRDMRTGPENYGYTF. The CDR3 DNA sequence: TGTGCCACCAGCAGAGATATGAGGACAGGGCCCGAGAACTATGGCTACACCTTC.

V is TRBV7-2 and J is TRBJ2-3; D perhaps matches TRBD2 (7 bases). Germline V lookup: CDR1 SGHTA, CDR2 FQGNSA. V lost 2 bases, J lost 4 bases, and 19 bases lay in between. There are 17 residues in the CDR3. As DNA, the CDR3 is TGTGCCAGCAGCTTACAGCCCGGGGGGCATACCCCAGATACGCAGTATTTT. Encoded protein: CASSLQPGGHTPDTQYF.